Each of the 31 T cell receptor beta chains below was sequenced from the same sample in a study of shared clonotypes between healthy human individuals. Some clones are missing from TCRdb's copy, which holds only in-frame ones; the method was immunoSEQ multiplex PCR. The data contain around 2.1 million clones, more than 90% of them singletons. Sequenced: naive CD4+ T cells sorted from blood. Specified subset: CD45RA+ positively selected. The receptors come from a man aged 18 to 30 in good health.

The chain has TRBV5-1 and TRBJ2-1; a weak D match, TRBD1 (5 bases). The CDR3 covers 14 residues. V lost 0 bases to trimming and J lost 7 bases, with 11 bases between them. CDR1 and CDR2 (germline): SGHRS, YFSETQ. The DNA for the CDR3 is TGCGCCAGCAGCTTGGAACAGGCTGTGAATGAGCAGTTCTTC. Translation: CASSLEQAVNEQFF. The full variable domain, rest sourced from reference TRBV5-1 and TRBJ2-1, is KAGVTQTPRYLIKTRGQQVTLSCSPISGHRSVSWYQQTPGQGLQFLFEYFSETQRNKGNFPGRFSGRQFSNSRSEMNVSTLELGDSALYLCASSLEQAVNEQFFGPGTRLTVL.

This chain connects TRBV6-4 to TRBJ1-5, with D uncertain. This CDR3 region has 16 residues. The V end lost 5 bases, the J end lost 5 bases, and 19 bases lay between the germline ends. The germline V gene encodes CDR1 MRHNA and CDR2 SNTAGT. The CDR3 is CASSFPDRREDQPQHF. In DNA, the CDR3 is TGTGCCAGCAGTTTCCCAGATCGAAGGGAGGATCAGCCCCAGCATTTT.

This rearrangement joins TRBV2 to TRBJ1-3; D gene uncertain. The CDR3 spans 12 residues. V lost 8 bases, J lost 0 bases, and 5 bases lay in between. Germline V CDR1 and CDR2: SNHLY, FYNNEI. The CDR3 spells CASRVSGNTIYF. CDR3 coding DNA: TGTGCCAGCCGAGTCTCTGGAAACACCATATATTTT. The complete variable domain, with remaining parts taken from reference TRBV2 and TRBJ1-3, reads EPEVTQTPSHQVTQMGQEVILRCVPISNHLYFYWYRQILGQKVEFLVSFYNNEISEKSEIFDDQFSVERPDGSNFTLKIRSTKLEDSAMYFCASRVSGNTIYFGEGSWLTVV.

The chain carries TRBV6-1 and TRBJ1-1; D uncertain. CDR3 length equals 13 residues. Germline V gene data show CDR1 as MNHNS and CDR2 as SASEGT. V lost 7 bases, J lost 0 bases, and 9 bases lay in between. The CDR3 here is CASNPSMNTEAFF. CDR3 DNA sequence: TGTGCCAGCAACCCCAGCATGAACACTGAAGCTTTCTTT.

This clone was found a few times. The V gene is TRBV30, the J gene TRBJ2-5, with 11 bases identical to TRBD2. The CDR3 spans 14 residues. The germline V gene encodes CDR1 GTSNPN and CDR2 SVGIG (reference sequence). The J segment lost 2 bases and the V segment lost 3 bases, leaving 2 bases of the junction unmatched. The CDR3 DNA sequence: TGTGCCTGGAGGGCTAGCGGGGGGCAAGAGACCCAGTACTTC. Translation: CAWRASGGQETQYF.

This chain joins TRBV5-4 and TRBJ1-3; TRBD1 matches 9 bases. V was clipped by 4 bases and J by 2 bases; unmatched bases: 7. Germline V gene sequence: CDR1 SGHNT, CDR2 YYREEE (reference sequence). This CDR3 has 16 amino acids. This CDR3 reads CASSPDRDRAGNTIYF. CDR3 bases: TGTGCCAGCAGCCCGGACCGGGACAGGGCTGGAAACACCATATATTTT.

The rearrangement uses TRBV4-1 and TRBJ1-2; D perhaps matches TRBD1 (5 bases). V gave up 0 bases and J gave up 3 bases, with 17 bases separating them. The CDR3 sequence is 17 residues long. CDR1 is MGHRA and CDR2 is YSYEKL in the germline V gene. CDR3 residues: CASSQDSGAGLYYGYTF. CDR3 bases: TGCGCCAGCAGCCAAGATTCGGGAGCAGGGTTGTACTATGGCTACACCTTC.

V usage is TRBV5-1 and J usage is TRBJ2-1, with D tentatively TRBD1 (5 bases). V was clipped by 0 bases and J by 5 bases, with 15 bases between them. CDR3 length equals 16 residues. CDR1 is SGHRS and CDR2 is YFSETQ in the germline V gene. The CDR3 here is CASSLGLRVVNNEQFF. The CDR3 region has the DNA TGCGCCAGCAGCTTGGGGCTCAGGGTAGTGAACAATGAGCAGTTCTTC.

This rearrangement joins TRBV9 to TRBJ2-1; D call uncertain. CDR3 length: 14 amino acids. The V and J ends lost 2 bases and 6 bases respectively, with 12 bases between them. Germline CDR1 reads SGDLS; CDR2 reads YYNGEE. The CDR3 spells CASSVNPLGNEQFF. CDR3 nucleotide sequence: TGTGCCAGCAGCGTCAACCCTCTCGGCAATGAGCAGTTCTTC.

As DNA, the CDR3 is TGTGCCAGCAGCCGTGGGGTAGGCCTCAGCAATCAGCCCCAGCATTTT. Translating it yields CASSRGVGLSNQPQHF. This rearrangement joins TRBV7-8 to TRBJ1-5, with D unresolved. From germline, CDR1 is SGHVS and CDR2 FQNEAQ. Trimming removed 5 bases from V and 1 base from J, with 15 bases in between. The CDR3 totals 16 residues.

CDR3 region: CSVDVRKTQYF. Written as DNA, the CDR3 is TGCAGCGTTGATGTGCGGAAGACCCAGTACTTC. V usage is TRBV29-1 and J usage is TRBJ2-5, with D unresolved. CDR1 and CDR2 (germline): SQVTM, ANQGSEA. The CDR3 length is 11 residues. The V gene lost 3 bases and the J gene lost 6 bases, with 8 bases spanning the gap.

The gene calls are TRBV21-1 and TRBJ1-6; the DNA was not used to check the table's D call, TRBD1. TRBV21-1 is deemed a pseudogene. This CDR3 has 16 residues. CDR3 sequence reads: CASSKETRQGHSPLHF. In DNA form, the CDR3 reads TGTGCCAGCAGCAAAGAAACCCGACAGGGGCATTCACCCCTCCACTTT.

On this clone: The same CDR3 arises from other DNA sequences in this sample as well. The J gene is TRBJ1-4, the V gene TRBV5-1; D is unclear. Trimming took 1 base from V and 2 from J, leaving 0 bases between them. Germline assignment: CDR1 SGHRS and CDR2 YFSETQ. The CDR3 totals 12 residues. As DNA, the CDR3 is TGCGCCAGCAGCTTGACTAATGAAAAACTGTTTTTT. Encoded protein: CASSLTNEKLFF.

This chain links TRBV6-4 with TRBJ1-2, with D tentatively TRBD1 (5 bases). V shed 0 bases and J shed 5 bases, with 19 bases lying between them. Germline CDR1 is MRHNA and CDR2 is SNTAGT. This CDR3 has 17 residues. The DNA of the CDR3 is TGTGCCAGCAGTGACTCAGTTGGGGGACCCATTCCTTATGGCTACACCTTC. It codes for CASSDSVGGPIPYGYTF.

This chain uses TRBV20-1 with TRBJ2-1; no reliable D call. V was trimmed by 6 bases and J by 8 bases, leaving 11 bases between them. This CDR3 has 11 residues. Germline V gene data show CDR1 as DFQATT and CDR2 as SNEGSKA (reference sequence). The CDR3 here is CSAASGDEQFF. CDR3 DNA sequence: TGCAGTGCCGCTTCCGGCGATGAGCAGTTCTTC.

The V and J genes are TRBV5-6 and TRBJ2-7; 7 nucleotides agree with TRBD1. CDR1 and CDR2 (germline): SGHDT, YYEEEE. Trimming at V came to 2 bases and at J to 3 bases, leaving 8 bases not matched to a gene. The CDR3 runs to 15 residues. In DNA form, the CDR3 reads TGTGCCAGCAGCTTCACCGGGACAGCTTTCTACGAGCAGTACTTC. Protein: CASSFTGTAFYEQYF.

This chain connects TRBV7-3 to TRBJ1-6, with unresolved D. V gave up 0 bases and J gave up 8 bases, with 5 bases separating them. Germline CDR1 and CDR2: SGHTA and FQGTGA. The CDR3 has 13 amino acids. The CDR3 is CASSLTTDSPLHF. The CDR3 DNA reads as TGTGCCAGCAGCTTAACGACTGATTCACCCCTCCACTTT.

The V call is TRBV19, the J call TRBJ2-5; perhaps TRBD1 as D (7 bases). CDR1 LNHDA and CDR2 SQIVND come from the germline V gene (reference sequence). Trimming removed 6 bases from V and 6 bases from J, with 14 bases in between. This CDR3 is 13 amino acids long. CDR3 sequence reads: CASSRQGGKTQYF. The DNA for the CDR3 is TGTGCCAGTAGCCGCCAGGGGGGCAAGACCCAGTACTTC.

This chain uses TRBV7-8 with TRBJ1-3; tentatively, D is TRBD1 (6 bases). V was pared by 4 bases and J by 2 bases, with 21 bases between. CDR1 and CDR2 from the germline V gene are SGHVS and FQNEAQ. This CDR3 region has 18 residues. CDR3 loop: CASSSGNRASGAGNTIYF. The CDR3 nucleotides read TGTGCCAGCAGCTCTGGGAACAGGGCCTCGGGAGCTGGAAACACCATATATTTT.

The chain employs TRBV6-5 and TRBJ2-3, with TRBD2 identical over 11 bases. CDR1 is MNHEY and CDR2 is SVGAGI in the germline V gene. This CDR3 comprises 15 residues. Unmatched junction bases numbered 8, after V lost 5 bases and J lost 7 bases. The CDR3, as DNA: TGTGCCAGCAGTCCGGGACTAGCGGACCTGTATACGCAGTATTTT. It specifies CASSPGLADLYTQYF.

In its sample, this clone was seen once. The CDR3 sequence: CASSPTGGFYIQYF. The CDR3 nucleotides read TGTGCCAGCAGCCCCACCGGGGGATTTTACATTCAGTACTTC. The chain joins TRBV7-2 to TRBJ2-4; a possible D gene is TRBD2 (6 bases). The CDR3 runs 14 residues. V lost 5 bases to trimming and J lost 8 bases, with 16 bases between them. Germline V lookup: CDR1 SGHTA, CDR2 FQGNSA.

This chain joins TRBV2 and TRBJ2-2, with D unresolved. This CDR3 comprises 15 residues. Trimming pared 8 bases from V and 7 bases from J, leaving 20 bases between. Germline CDR1 reads SNHLY; CDR2 reads FYNNEI. The CDR3 nucleotides read TGTGCCAGCCGCGGATCAGATAGCCCGGGCGGGGAGCTGTTTTTT. Protein sequence: CASRGSDSPGGELFF.

As regards this clone: This sample includes further DNA sequences coding for the same CDR3. The chain carries TRBV6-5 and TRBJ2-6; 7 bases line up with TRBD1. Germline V gene lookup returns CDR1 MNHEY and CDR2 SVGAGI. The V and J ends lost 6 bases and 2 bases, in that order; junction bases with no gene match: 4. The CDR3 runs to 15 residues. The CDR3, as DNA: TGTGCCAGCAGCCGTGACAGGGCTGGGGCCAACGTCCTGACTTTC. It codes for CASSRDRAGANVLTF.

CDR3 in amino acids: CASSLAQGPGGLYEQYF. In nucleotides, the CDR3 is TGTGCCAGCAGCTTGGCGCAAGGGCCAGGTGGCCTCTACGAGCAGTACTTC. The chain uses TRBV5-4 and TRBJ2-7; D is ambiguous. CDR1 is SGHNT, CDR2 YYREEE, per germline (reference sequence). CDR3 length equals 17 residues. With 0 bases removed from V and 3 bases from J, the gap between germline ends came to 19 bases. Supplemented by reference TRBV5-4 and TRBJ2-7, the full variable domain reads ETGVTQSPTHLIKTRGQQVTLRCSSQSGHNTVSWYQQALGQGPQFIFQYYREEENGRGNFPPRFSGLQFPNYSSELNVNALELDDSALYLCASSLAQGPGGLYEQYFGPGTRLTVT.

Concerning this clone itself: The same CDR3 arises from other DNA sequences in this sample as well. The chain couples TRBV6-6 to TRBJ1-1; D uncertain. This CDR3 has 13 amino acids. The V gene's germline CDR1 is MNHNY and CDR2 SVGAGI (reference sequence). The ends were cut back, 2 bases at V and 1 base at J, with 5 bases in the middle. Here the CDR3 reads CASSYGENTEAFF. In DNA form, the CDR3 reads TGTGCCAGCAGTTACGGGGAGAACACTGAAGCTTTCTTT.

This clone was seen a few times. Other DNA sequences from this sample encode an identical CDR3 as well. The CDR3 coding sequence is TGTGCCTGGACAGGGGGGGAGACCCAGTACTTC. This translates into CAWTGGETQYF. The chain is built from TRBV30 and TRBJ2-5; a possible D gene is TRBD1 (7 bases). CDR1 GTSNPN and CDR2 SVGIG come from the germline V gene (reference sequence). The length of the CDR3 is 11 residues. The V and J ends lost 4 bases and 5 bases respectively, with 8 bases between them.

This chain links TRBV6-1 with TRBJ2-7, with D tentatively TRBD1 or TRBD2 (5 bases each). Germline V gene data show CDR1 as MNHNS and CDR2 as SASEGT. The CDR3 totals 14 residues. Trimming removed 4 bases from V and 6 bases from J, with 16 bases in between. The CDR3 DNA sequence: TGTGCCAGCAGTGGCCGGGACCCTCTTGGCGAGCAGTACTTC. Protein sequence: CASSGRDPLGEQYF.

The chain recombines TRBV7-9 with TRBJ2-3; TRBD1 is a possible D gene (6 bases). With 9 bases removed from V and 0 bases from J, the gap between germline ends came to 13 bases. The CDR3 sequence is 14 residues long. Germline CDR1 and CDR2: SEHNR and FQNEAQ (reference sequence). This chain's CDR3 is CASQTGFSTDTQYF. As DNA, the CDR3 is TGTGCCAGTCAGACAGGTTTCAGCACAGATACGCAGTATTTT. The full variable domain, in which reference TRBV7-9 and TRBJ2-3 provide the parts outside the CDR3, is DTGVSQNPRHKITKRGQNVTFRCDPISEHNRLYWYRQTLGQGPEFLTYFQNEAQLEKSRLLSDRFSAERPKGSFSTLEIQRTEQGDSAMYLCASQTGFSTDTQYFGPGTRLTVL.

The chain is built from TRBV7-8 and TRBJ1-1; weak D call: TRBD1 (6 bases). V shed 5 bases and J shed 1 base, with 17 bases lying between them. Per germline, CDR1 SGHVS and CDR2 FQNEAQ. This CDR3 spans 16 amino acids. CDR3 sequence: CASSPFGGPTNTEAFF. CDR3 nucleotides: TGTGCCAGCAGCCCGTTTGGGGGGCCTACGAACACTGAAGCTTTCTTT.

This chain uses TRBV28 with TRBJ1-1; the match to TRBD1 covers 9 bases. V gave up 5 bases and J gave up 4 bases; unmatched junction bases: 8. This CDR3 spans 15 amino acids. Germline CDR1 is MDHEN and CDR2 is SYDVKM. CDR3 bases: TGTGCCAGCAGTGCCCAGGGGACAGGGAGCACTGAAGCTTTCTTT. Encoded protein: CASSAQGTGSTEAFF. Filled out from reference TRBV28 and TRBJ1-1, the complete variable domain reads DVKVTQSSRYLVKRTGEKVFLECVQDMDHENMFWYRQDPGLGLRLIYFSYDVKMKEKGDIPEGYSVSREKKERFSLILESASTNQTSMYLCASSAQGTGSTEAFFGQGTRLTVV.

This chain uses TRBV10-3 with TRBJ2-7, with 10 bases identical to TRBD1. In germline, CDR1 is ENHRY, CDR2 SYGVKD. Trimming cost V 0 bases and J 2 bases; bases outside gene matches: 4. The CDR3 runs to 16 residues. CDR3 sequence reads: CAISESGTGATYEQYF. The DNA of the CDR3 is TGTGCCATCAGTGAGTCCGGGACAGGGGCGACCTACGAGCAGTACTTC.